The text below deals with one T cell receptor beta chain. The RNA input was about 0.5 to 1 ug, and it was reverse transcribed with random hexamers. Each CDR3 protein is one row after TCRdb ran MiXCR on the immunoSEQ multiplex PCR reads. The profile covers 95,000 to 150,000 distinct CDR3 sequences, with 96% appearing a single time and over 0.12% taken by the ten largest. The data were taken from a study of CD8 T cells in Susac syndrome. The CDR3 spans 13 residues. V was trimmed by 0 bases and J by 9 bases, leaving 14 bases between them. CDR1 is DFQATT, CDR2 SNEGSKA, per germline (reference sequence). This clonotype was obtained from a human donor with Susac syndrome. The chain uses TRBV20-1 and TRBJ2-5; no definite D call. The sequenced material came from CD4+ T cells from PBMCs. CDR3 protein: CSARERLRGAQYF. The CDR3 bases are TGCAGTGCTAGAGAGCGACTTCGTGGGGCCCAGTACTTC.